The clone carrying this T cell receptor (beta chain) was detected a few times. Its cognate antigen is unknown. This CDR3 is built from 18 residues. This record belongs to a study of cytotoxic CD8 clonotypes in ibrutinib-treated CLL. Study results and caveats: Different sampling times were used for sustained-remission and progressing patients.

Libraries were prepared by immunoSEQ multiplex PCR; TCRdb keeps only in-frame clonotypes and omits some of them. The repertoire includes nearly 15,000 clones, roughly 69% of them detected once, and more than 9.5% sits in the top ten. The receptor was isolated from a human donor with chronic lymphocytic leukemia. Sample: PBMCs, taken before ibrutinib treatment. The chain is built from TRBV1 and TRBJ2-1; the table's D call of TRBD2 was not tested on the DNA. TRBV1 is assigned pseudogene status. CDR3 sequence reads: CTSSQDEEAGVLGNEQFF. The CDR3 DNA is TGCACCAGCAGCCAAGATGAGGAAGCGGGGGTCTTGGGGAATGAGCAGTTCTTC.